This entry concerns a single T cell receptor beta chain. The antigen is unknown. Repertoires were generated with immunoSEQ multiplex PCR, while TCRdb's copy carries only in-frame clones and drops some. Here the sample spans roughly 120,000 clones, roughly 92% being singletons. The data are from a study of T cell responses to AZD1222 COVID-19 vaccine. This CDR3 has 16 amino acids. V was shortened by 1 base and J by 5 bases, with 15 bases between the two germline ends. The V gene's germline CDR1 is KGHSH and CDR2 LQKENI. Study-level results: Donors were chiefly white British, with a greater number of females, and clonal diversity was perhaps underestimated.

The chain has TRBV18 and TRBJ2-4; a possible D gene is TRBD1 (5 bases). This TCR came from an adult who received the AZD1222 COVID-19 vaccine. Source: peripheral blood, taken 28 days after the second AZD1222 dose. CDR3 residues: CASSPQGATSQNIQYF. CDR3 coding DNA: TGTGCCAGCTCACCACAAGGGGCAACGAGCCAAAACATTCAGTACTTC.